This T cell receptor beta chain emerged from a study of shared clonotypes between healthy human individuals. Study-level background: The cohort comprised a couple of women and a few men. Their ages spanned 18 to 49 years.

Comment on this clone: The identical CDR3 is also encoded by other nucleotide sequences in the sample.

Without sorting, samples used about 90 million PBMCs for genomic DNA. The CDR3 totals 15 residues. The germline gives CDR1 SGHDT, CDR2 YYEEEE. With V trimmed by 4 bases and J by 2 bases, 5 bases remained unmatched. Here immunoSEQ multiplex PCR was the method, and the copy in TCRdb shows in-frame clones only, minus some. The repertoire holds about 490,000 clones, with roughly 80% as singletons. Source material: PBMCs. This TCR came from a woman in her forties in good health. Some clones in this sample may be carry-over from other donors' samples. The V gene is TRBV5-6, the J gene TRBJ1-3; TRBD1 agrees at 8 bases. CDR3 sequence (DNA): TGTGCCAGCAGCCCTACAGGGGGAACTGGAAACACCATATATTTT. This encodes CASSPTGGTGNTIYF.